The 21 T cell receptor beta chains listed next were all sequenced from one sample in a study of CD4 T cells in relation to SARS-CoV-2 and coronaviruses. Sequencing used immunoSEQ multiplex PCR; TCRdb keeps in-frame clones, though not all of them. The table includes tens of thousands of clones, around 80% detected once. These receptors have no identified antigens. The specimen was memory CD4+ T cells from PBMCs, cultured in vitro. These receptor sequences come from an adult with COVID-19.

This clone was counted once. V is TRBV4-3 and J is TRBJ1-2; 8 positions match TRBD1. J was trimmed by 8 bases and V by 0 bases; bases with no gene match: 2. Germline CDR1 and CDR2: LGHNA and YSLEER. The CDR3 runs 13 residues. The CDR3 DNA follows: TGCGCCAGCAGCCAAGAGACAGGGGAGGGCTACACCTTC. This translates into CASSQETGEGYTF.

The chain employs TRBV6-5 and TRBJ1-2, with D perhaps TRBD1 (6 bases). CDR3 size: 14 residues. Germline lookup yields CDR1 MNHEY and CDR2 SVGAGI. Trimming removed 2 bases from V and 0 bases from J, with 7 bases in between. The CDR3 DNA sequence: TGTGCCAGCAGTTACGGACAGTCTAACTATGGCTACACCTTC. As protein: CASSYGQSNYGYTF.

J is TRBJ2-5 and V is TRBV18; 10 bases match TRBD2. The V gene's germline CDR1 is KGHSH and CDR2 LQKENI. This CDR3 is 15 amino acids long. The junction had 1 base not matched to a gene; V was cut back by 0 bases and J by 3 bases. The CDR3 region is CASSPPLAGEETQYF. CDR3 nucleotides: TGTGCCAGCTCACCACCCCTAGCGGGAGAAGAGACCCAGTACTTC.

This clone was seen a handful of times. The V and J genes are TRBV15 and TRBJ2-7; 13 bases agree with TRBD2. Trimming removed 3 bases from V and 7 bases from J; junction bases left unmatched: 9. This CDR3 spans 16 amino acids. The germline V gene encodes CDR1 LNHNV and CDR2 YYDKDF (reference sequence). The CDR3 loop reads CATSRPVLAGGREQYF. DNA of the CDR3: TGTGCCACCAGCAGGCCGGTACTAGCGGGAGGGCGTGAGCAGTACTTC.

This chain links TRBV9 with TRBJ2-3, with 9 bases lining up with TRBD2. Germline CDR1 is SGDLS and CDR2 is YYNGEE. This CDR3 spans 15 amino acids. J was trimmed by 11 bases and V by 0 bases; bases with no gene match: 10. CDR3 DNA sequence: TGTGCCAGCAGCGTAGATCCTAGCGGGACTAGTGGGCAGTATTTT. Protein product: CASSVDPSGTSGQYF.

This clone is a singleton in its sample. The V gene is TRBV5-1, the J gene TRBJ2-4, with 8 bases identical to TRBD1. After removal of 0 bases from V and 3 bases from J, the junction contained 11 bases not matched to a gene. Germline V gene data show CDR1 as SGHRS and CDR2 as YFSETQ. The CDR3 runs to 18 residues. The CDR3 bases are TGCGCCAGCAGCTTGGATTCGTTCAGGGGGCGAGGCAAAAACATTCAGTACTTC. This codes for CASSLDSFRGRGKNIQYF. Drawing the rest from reference TRBV5-1 and TRBJ2-4, the complete variable domain is KAGVTQTPRYLIKTRGQQVTLSCSPISGHRSVSWYQQTPGQGLQFLFEYFSETQRNKGNFPGRFSGRQFSNSRSEMNVSTLELGDSALYLCASSLDSFRGRGKNIQYFGAGTRLSVL.

The rearrangement uses TRBV5-1 and TRBJ2-5; the D is unclear. Germline CDR1 is SGHRS and CDR2 is YFSETQ. V was trimmed by 1 base and J by 3 bases, leaving 10 bases between them. The CDR3 sequence is 14 residues long. The CDR3 DNA sequence: TGCGCCAGCAGCTTGTCTCAGGCCGAAGAGACCCAGTACTTC. Its protein is CASSLSQAEETQYF. The full variable domain, in which reference TRBV5-1 and TRBJ2-5 provide the parts outside the CDR3, is KAGVTQTPRYLIKTRGQQVTLSCSPISGHRSVSWYQQTPGQGLQFLFEYFSETQRNKGNFPGRFSGRQFSNSRSEMNVSTLELGDSALYLCASSLSQAEETQYFGPGTRLLVL.

The chain employs TRBV30 and TRBJ2-1; D is perhaps TRBD2 (5 bases). Germline V gene sequence: CDR1 GTSNPN, CDR2 SVGIG (reference sequence). V was trimmed by 4 bases and J by 9 bases, leaving 22 bases between them. The CDR3 is 15 amino acids. The CDR3 DNA sequence: TGTGCCTGGACGGCCCTGAGCGGACCCTTGGGTGAGCAGTTCTTC. It encodes CAWTALSGPLGEQFF.

In nucleotides, the CDR3 is TGCGCCAGCAGCTTGCTTCCGGGACAGTCTACGGATGAGCAGTTCTTC. Residues: CASSLLPGQSTDEQFF. This chain connects TRBV5-1 to TRBJ2-1; 7 positions agree with TRBD1. The germline CDR1 and CDR2 sequences are SGHRS and YFSETQ. CDR3 length: 16 residues. V shed 1 base, J shed 8 bases, and the junction held 12 bases outside the gene matches.

This rearrangement joins TRBV5-4 to TRBJ2-6; D remains ambiguous. Germline CDR1 and CDR2: SGHNT and YYREEE (reference sequence). There are 15 residues in the CDR3. V dropped 4 bases and J dropped 0 bases, with 8 bases sitting between them. CDR3 nucleotides: TGTGCCAGCAGCCCACAGAACTCTGGGGCCAACGTCCTGACTTTC. It is translated as CASSPQNSGANVLTF.

V is TRBV18 and J is TRBJ2-1; D might be TRBD1 (6 bases). The V gene lost 1 base and the J gene lost 0 bases, with 7 bases spanning the gap. Per the germline V gene, CDR1 is KGHSH and CDR2 is LQKENI. The CDR3 has 15 amino acids. The CDR3 DNA reads as TGTGCCAGCTCACCACAGGGGGACTCCTACAATGAGCAGTTCTTC. It codes for CASSPQGDSYNEQFF.

The chain couples TRBV7-9 to TRBJ2-3; D unclear. The CDR3 is 11 amino acids. Germline V gene lookup returns CDR1 SEHNR and CDR2 FQNEAQ (reference sequence). Trimming pared 5 bases from V and 3 bases from J, leaving 3 bases between. The CDR3 here is CASSPTDTQYF. In nucleotides, the CDR3 is TGTGCCAGCAGCCCTACAGATACGCAGTATTTT.

A single count supports this clone. V usage is TRBV29-1 and J usage is TRBJ2-5; the match to TRBD2 covers 10 bases. Germline CDR1 and CDR2: SQVTM and ANQGSEA. CDR3 size: 16 residues. V shed 5 bases, J shed 1 base, and the junction held 10 bases outside the gene matches. The CDR3 DNA reads TGCAGCGTTCAATACCGACTAGCGGGTCCCCAAGAGACCCAGTACTTC. Encoded protein: CSVQYRLAGPQETQYF.

The V call is TRBV28, the J call TRBJ2-1; 14 bases agree with TRBD2. This CDR3 region has 15 residues. Germline V gene sequence: CDR1 MDHEN, CDR2 SYDVKM. The V segment lost 5 bases and the J segment 6 bases; nucleotides outside the gene matches: 3. The CDR3 DNA sequence: TGTGCCAGCAGTGCGACTAGCGGGAGGGCCAATGAGCAGTTCTTC. Translation: CASSATSGRANEQFF.

This rearrangement joins TRBV28 to TRBJ1-5; 7 bases are a match to TRBD1. CDR1 is MDHEN, CDR2 SYDVKM, per germline. The V and J ends lost 6 bases and 7 bases, in that order; junction bases with no gene match: 12. The CDR3 covers 15 residues. The CDR3 DNA sequence: TGTGCCAGCAGCCGGAAAACAGGGGTAAGCCAGCCCCAGCATTTT. Its protein product is CASSRKTGVSQPQHF. The full variable domain, in which reference TRBV28 and TRBJ1-5 provide the parts outside the CDR3, is DVKVTQSSRYLVKRTGEKVFLECVQDMDHENMFWYRQDPGLGLRLIYFSYDVKMKEKGDIPEGYSVSREKKERFSLILESASTNQTSMYLCASSRKTGVSQPQHFGDGTRLSIL.

The chain has TRBV6-1 and TRBJ1-1; D remains ambiguous. The V and J ends lost 0 bases and 5 bases respectively, with 10 bases between them. The CDR3 is made up of 14 amino acids. Germline lookup yields CDR1 MNHNS and CDR2 SASEGT. Here the CDR3 reads CASSEALVVTEAFF. The CDR3 region has the DNA TGTGCCAGCAGTGAAGCCCTGGTGGTGACTGAAGCTTTCTTT.

V gene TRBV11-2 combines with J gene TRBJ1-2; weak D call: TRBD1 (6 bases). V was shortened by 6 bases and J by 7 bases, with 27 bases between the two germline ends. The CDR3 has 17 amino acids. CDR1 is SGHAT, CDR2 FQNNGV, per germline. The CDR3 region is CASSQGGRGPLVVGYTF. The CDR3 coding sequence is TGTGCCAGCAGTCAAGGCGGCAGGGGACCTCTCGTTGTTGGCTACACCTTC.

The chain joins TRBV6-2 or TRBV6-3 to TRBJ2-7, with TRBD1 matching over 11 bases. The trim removed 4 bases at V and 0 bases at J, leaving 5 bases unmatched. This CDR3 is 16 amino acids long. Germline V gene data show CDR1 as MNHEY and CDR2 as SVGEGT. The CDR3 loop is CASSSFGTGGSYEQYF. In nucleotides, the CDR3 is TGTGCCAGCAGTTCGTTTGGGACAGGGGGCTCCTACGAGCAGTACTTC.

V and J are TRBV10-3 and TRBJ2-1; 7 bases line up with TRBD2. V was clipped by 0 bases and J by 4 bases; unmatched bases: 15. Looked up from germline, CDR1 is ENHRY and CDR2 is SYGVKD. This CDR3 comprises 19 residues. The CDR3 DNA sequence: TGTGCCATCAGTGAGTCAAGGGCGGGAGTCCGGGCGTCTTACAATGAGCAGTTCTTC. Translating gives CAISESRAGVRASYNEQFF.

The rearrangement links TRBV11-2 to TRBJ2-1, with D perhaps TRBD1 (6 bases). The length of the CDR3 is 17 residues. Trimming left V 0 bases short and J 5 bases short, with 17 bases between. In germline, CDR1 is SGHAT, CDR2 FQNNGV. This chain's CDR3 is CASSLDSGVSRDNEQFF. The CDR3 nucleotides are TGTGCCAGCAGCTTAGATTCAGGGGTAAGCCGCGACAATGAGCAGTTCTTC.

V usage is TRBV12-3 or TRBV12-4 and J usage is TRBJ2-7; 8 bases match TRBD1. CDR3 length: 13 residues. The V segment lost 4 bases and the J segment 6 bases; nucleotides outside the gene matches: 5. The CDR3 bases are TGTGCCAGCAGTTCAAGTACAGGGGGCGAGCAGTACTTC. Encoded protein: CASSSSTGGEQYF.